Described below is a single T cell receptor (beta chain) sequence and its context. These data come from a study of T cells after posttransplantation cyclophosphamide. This related bone marrow graft donor gave peripheral blood on the day of marrow donation. Germline-derived CDR1 and CDR2 are SGHAT and FQNNGV. The CDR3 consists of 12 residues. Deletions cut 1 base from V and 5 bases from J, with 5 bases between. Profiling relied on immunoSEQ multiplex PCR, and the TCRdb table lists in-frame clones only, not all of them. The sample includes 9,000 to 9,500 clones, 95% to 99% of them seen just once. The chain employs TRBV11-2 and TRBJ2-5; unclear D gene. Sequencing input: naive CD8+ T cells sorted from PBMCs. This TCR was recovered from a man between 50 and 59 years old in good health, CMV-negative, and a related stem cell transplant donor. The CDR3 sequence is CASSLASETQYF. CDR3 nucleotide sequence: TGTGCCAGCAGCTTAGCGTCTGAGACCCAGTACTTC.